A selection of T cell receptor beta chains follows, all from one sample in a study of follicular helper T cells after annual influenza vaccination. TCRdb keeps only in-frame clones here, not all; method: immunoSEQ multiplex PCR. In the table there are 350 to 450 clones, roughly 69% of which are singletons. This specimen was CXCR5+ CD38+ circulating T follicular helper cells from blood, taken 7 days after influenza vaccination. The origin of the receptors is an adult who received the influenza vaccine. CDR3s include the opening cysteine and the closing phenylalanine or tryptophan. Each record gives: CDR3 protein, V gene, clone size, J gene. Size is omitted from some rows. Given values are once, few, many or a class for expanded clones.

CDR3aa: CASSEGVGGGLQFF; v_gene: TRBV6-5; abundance: -; j_gene: TRBJ2-1
CDR3aa: CSVIDQGRSYGYTF; v_gene: TRBV29-1; abundance: -; j_gene: TRBJ1-2
CDR3aa: CASSETGGSGSPLHF; v_gene: TRBV6-1; abundance: -; j_gene: TRBJ1-6
CDR3aa: CASRPGHFYEQYF; v_gene: TRBV27; abundance: -; j_gene: TRBJ2-7
CDR3aa: CASNLRGRAKYEQYF; v_gene: TRBV6-9; abundance: -; j_gene: TRBJ2-7
CDR3aa: CASRSTGTHFYEQYF; v_gene: TRBV6-5; abundance: -; j_gene: TRBJ2-7
CDR3aa: CASRRETGGYGYTF; v_gene: TRBV2; abundance: -; j_gene: TRBJ1-2
CDR3aa: CARSASRQSRANVLTF; v_gene: TRBV7-5; abundance: -; j_gene: TRBJ2-6
CDR3aa: CASSVGGSLKTDTQYF; v_gene: TRBV9; abundance: -; j_gene: TRBJ2-3
CDR3aa: CSVPPQLQSRANVLTF; v_gene: TRBV29-1; abundance: once; j_gene: TRBJ2-6
CDR3aa: CAISEGVGFTDTQYF; v_gene: TRBV10-3; abundance: few; j_gene: TRBJ2-3
CDR3aa: CASKAGGPNEQFF; v_gene: TRBV2; abundance: few; j_gene: TRBJ2-1
CDR3aa: CATKRQGDTGELFF; v_gene: TRBV19; abundance: -; j_gene: TRBJ2-2
CDR3aa: CASSESTSGGAEQYF; v_gene: TRBV6-1; abundance: -; j_gene: TRBJ2-7
CDR3aa: CASSLDFRNYGYTF; v_gene: TRBV11-2; abundance: few; j_gene: TRBJ1-2
CDR3aa: CASSRDRSYEQYF; v_gene: TRBV6-6; abundance: few; j_gene: TRBJ2-7
CDR3aa: CASSVGSPGSGANVLTF; v_gene: TRBV2; abundance: once; j_gene: TRBJ2-6
CDR3aa: CASSADRGYYEQYF; v_gene: TRBV6-1; abundance: few; j_gene: TRBJ2-7
CDR3aa: CASSYEVEAFF; v_gene: TRBV7-2; abundance: -; j_gene: TRBJ1-1
CDR3aa: CASTQPRWGQGNTEAFF; v_gene: TRBV7-9; abundance: -; j_gene: TRBJ1-1
CDR3aa: CASSLFQGEYEQYF; v_gene: TRBV23-1; abundance: -; j_gene: TRBJ2-7
CDR3aa: CASSTQTSMGTEAFF; v_gene: TRBV28; abundance: -; j_gene: TRBJ1-1
CDR3aa: CASSISQGGRSVGGYTF; v_gene: TRBV19; abundance: -; j_gene: TRBJ1-2
CDR3aa: CASSPHLVRSSGANVLTF; v_gene: TRBV23-1; abundance: -; j_gene: TRBJ2-6
CDR3aa: CATQSTETYEQYF; v_gene: TRBV6-1; abundance: -; j_gene: TRBJ2-7
CDR3aa: CARSQQPPLLSGGHPREIDEQFF; v_gene: TRBV5-3; abundance: few; j_gene: TRBJ2-1
CDR3aa: CASGQTGIQFF; v_gene: TRBV12-5; abundance: -; j_gene: TRBJ2-1
CDR3aa: CASSQERGSGNTIYF; v_gene: TRBV4-3; abundance: -; j_gene: TRBJ1-3
CDR3aa: CASSLDAAYEQYF; v_gene: TRBV7-9; abundance: hyperexpanded; j_gene: TRBJ2-7
CDR3aa: CASSFEGGQGAAFF; v_gene: TRBV5-1; abundance: few; j_gene: TRBJ1-1
CDR3aa: CASRGLRGGKETQYF; v_gene: TRBV6-5; abundance: -; j_gene: TRBJ2-5
CDR3aa: CGILDKITQSRANVLTF; v_gene: TRBV8-2; abundance: -; j_gene: TRBJ2-6
CDR3aa: CASSVDSWREQYF; v_gene: TRBV9; abundance: -; j_gene: TRBJ2-7
CDR3aa: CASSLWTSYEQYF; v_gene: TRBV5-6; abundance: -; j_gene: TRBJ2-7
CDR3aa: CASPVATNEKLFF; v_gene: TRBV21-1; abundance: -; j_gene: TRBJ1-4
CDR3aa: CASTSQPNNEQFF; v_gene: TRBV5-1; abundance: -; j_gene: TRBJ2-1
CDR3aa: CASSSLSGGAWTDTQYF; v_gene: TRBV5-1; abundance: -; j_gene: TRBJ2-3
CDR3aa: CASSLGTGGTETQYF; v_gene: TRBV7-2; abundance: few; j_gene: TRBJ2-5
CDR3aa: CASSLQGSNQPQHF; v_gene: TRBV6-5; abundance: -; j_gene: TRBJ1-5
CDR3aa: CASSEGRQTTEAFF; v_gene: TRBV2; abundance: -; j_gene: TRBJ1-1
CDR3aa: CASSMQGANYGYTF; v_gene: TRBV19; abundance: -; j_gene: TRBJ1-2
CDR3aa: CASSSSPGNEQFF; v_gene: TRBV11-2; abundance: -; j_gene: TRBJ2-1
CDR3aa: CAISESGQFEAFF; v_gene: TRBV10-3; abundance: -; j_gene: TRBJ1-1
CDR3aa: CASSYQDRNYGYTF; v_gene: TRBV5-1; abundance: -; j_gene: TRBJ1-2
CDR3aa: CASTTGQWSGLPGELFF; v_gene: TRBV23-1; abundance: -; j_gene: TRBJ2-2
CDR3aa: CASSEGTANLNEKLFF; v_gene: TRBV6-1; abundance: few; j_gene: TRBJ1-4
CDR3aa: CASSGTGLGTDTQYF; v_gene: TRBV7-3; abundance: -; j_gene: TRBJ2-3
CDR3aa: CASSQASSGGKDTQYF; v_gene: TRBV4-3; abundance: -; j_gene: TRBJ2-3